The source of this T cell receptor (beta chain) is a study of Ad26.COV2.S vaccination and SARS-CoV-2 variants. Study findings and constraints: Reports say spike-specific CD8+ and CD4+ T cell responses covered substantial breadth after vaccination.

A remark on this clone: Its cognate antigen is unknown.

Produced via immunoSEQ multiplex PCR; TCRdb's table is partial and in-frame only. The sample has over 350,000 clones, around 85% seen once; the top ten hold around 3.4%. Treatment meaning: some 20 received Ad26.COV2.S at low or high dose, single or two shots; roughly 5 received placebo; per-sample allocation not given. The study sampled participants on day 63 after the first vaccine or placebo injection. In germline, CDR1 is MNHEY, CDR2 SVGEGT. Trimming removed 0 bases at V and 2 bases at J, with 11 bases between. The CDR3 extends over 15 amino acids. Specimen: peripheral blood, collected in a trial of Ad26.COV2.S vaccine versus placebo. The TCR sequence derives from a person aged 18 to 65 who received the Ad26.COV2.S COVID-19 vaccine or a placebo. V and J are TRBV6-2 or TRBV6-3 and TRBJ2-7; D unclear. CDR3 nucleotide sequence: TGTGCCAGCAGTTACTCCGCGACACCAGCCTACGAGCAGTACTTC. This gives the protein CASSYSATPAYEQYF.